The 2 T cell receptor beta chains in this list originate from one sample, sequenced in a study of cytomegalovirus exposure and HLA in healthy donors. Amplification used 60 Vbeta primers and 13 Jbeta primers. Sequencing was performed with immunoSEQ multiplex PCR; in TCRdb, only in-frame clones are kept and a portion is missing. This sample has roughly 54,000 clones; approximately 84% occur once, and the top ten carry about 3.1%. The sample taken for sequencing was PBMCs. These receptors came from a man aged 50 to 59 in good health and CMV-seronegative.

The chain combines TRBV4-1 with TRBJ1-1; weak D call: TRBD1 (6 bases). Germline CDR1 is MGHRA and CDR2 is YSYEKL. The V and J ends lost 5 bases and 4 bases respectively, with 23 bases between them. The CDR3 is 17 amino acids. CDR3 in amino acids: CASSYVQGGGDGTEAFF. The CDR3 region has the DNA TGCGCCAGCAGCTATGTACAGGGCGGGGGTGACGGCACTGAAGCTTTCTTT.

The chain uses TRBV6-4 and TRBJ2-1, with 11 bases fitting TRBD2. Trimming at V came to 5 bases and at J to 4 bases, leaving 1 base not matched to a gene. Germline loops: CDR1 MRHNA, CDR2 SNTAGT. The CDR3 covers 14 residues. CDR3 sequence reads: CASSSSGGYNEQFF. In nucleotides, the CDR3 is TGTGCCAGCAGTTCTAGCGGGGGGTACAATGAGCAGTTCTTC.